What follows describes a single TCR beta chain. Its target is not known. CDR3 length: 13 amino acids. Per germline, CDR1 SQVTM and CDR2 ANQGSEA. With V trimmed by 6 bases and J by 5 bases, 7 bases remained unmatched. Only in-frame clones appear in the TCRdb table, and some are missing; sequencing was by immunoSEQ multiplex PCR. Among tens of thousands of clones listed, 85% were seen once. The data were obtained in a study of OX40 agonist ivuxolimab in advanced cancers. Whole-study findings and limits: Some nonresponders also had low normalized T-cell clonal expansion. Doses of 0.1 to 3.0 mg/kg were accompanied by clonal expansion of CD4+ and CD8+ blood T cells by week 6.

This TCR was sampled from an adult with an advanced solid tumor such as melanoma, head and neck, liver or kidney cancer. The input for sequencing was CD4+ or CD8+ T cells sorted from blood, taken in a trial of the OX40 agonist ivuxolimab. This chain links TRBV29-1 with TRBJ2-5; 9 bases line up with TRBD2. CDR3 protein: CSVGSGSGETQYF. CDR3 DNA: TGCAGCGTCGGTAGCGGGAGTGGTGAGACCCAGTACTTC.